This is a list of T cell receptor beta chains from one sample in a study of cytomegalovirus exposure and HLA in healthy donors. The assay was immunoSEQ multiplex PCR, and TCRdb's table has in-frame clones only and misses some. Of fewer than 200,000 clones listed, approximately 80% were seen once; the top ten hold under 5%. Sample: PBMCs. All receptors derive from a woman aged 45-65 years in good health and CMV-seropositive. The CDR3 runs from the conserved cysteine through the conserved F or W. The D gene is left open where the match is weak. Clone sizes are given selectively: once, few, many, or a class where the clone is expanded.

V	D	J	size	DNA	CDR3
TRBV11-2	NA	TRBJ1-5	NA	TGTGCCAGCAGCCCGACGAGGGATCAGCCCCAGCATTTT	CASSPTRDQPQHF
TRBV4-2	TRBD1	TRBJ1-1	NA	TGTGCCAGCAGCCAAGCTCTCCCAGGGACAGGGAGCGAAGCTTTCTTT	CASSQALPGTGSEAFF
TRBV6-6	TRBD1	TRBJ1-4	NA	TGTGCCAGCAGTTTGAGGCCCGGGACAGGGAATGAAAAACTGTTTTTT	CASSLRPGTGNEKLFF
TRBV7-8	TRBD1	TRBJ1-2	NA	TGTGCCAGCAGCGGTCAGACCGGGACAGCCGTATACACCTTC	CASSGQTGTAVYTF
TRBV30	TRBD2	TRBJ2-7	NA	TGTGCCTGCTCTAGCGGGGGGATCTACGAGCAGTACTTC	CACSSGGIYEQYF
TRBV19	NA	TRBJ2-7	few	TGTGCCAGTAGCCCTGTGGAGGGCCTATACGAGCAGTACTTC	CASSPVEGLYEQYF
TRBV5-4	NA	TRBJ2-1	once	TGTGCCAGCAGCCTGGACTTATCAGGTGCCCAGCAGAAGCAGTTCTTC	CASSLDLSGAQQKQFF
TRBV7-8	TRBD2	TRBJ2-3	NA	TGTGCCAGCAGCCGACAAGCGGGGGGCGGCACAGATACGCAGTATTTT	CASSRQAGGGTDTQYF
TRBV5-1	NA	TRBJ2-3	NA	TGCGCCAGCAGCTCCTCGGACTTTAGCACAGATACGCAGTATTTT	CASSSSDFSTDTQYF
TRBV27	TRBD2	TRBJ2-1	NA	TGTGCCAGCAGTCGTCTGCGCGGGAGGAGAGATGAGCAGTTCTTC	CASSRLRGRRDEQFF
TRBV2	TRBD1	TRBJ2-3	NA	TGTGCCAGCACCCAACAGGGGACAGATACGCAGTATTTT	CASTQQGTDTQYF
TRBV19	TRBD1	TRBJ1-2	NA	TGTGCCAGTAGCGGACCGGGACAGGGGGTTGGCTACACCTTC	CASSGPGQGVGYTF
TRBV7-2	NA	TRBJ1-5	NA	TGTGCCAGCAGCTTAGCAGGCGGTCAGCCCCAGCATTTT	CASSLAGGQPQHF
TRBV15	TRBD2	TRBJ2-1	NA	TGTGCCACCAGCAGTTCCGGCGGGGGCTCCTACAATGAGCAGTTCTTC	CATSSSGGGSYNEQFF
TRBV19	NA	TRBJ1-1	NA	TGTGCCAGTAGTAATGTTGGGCCAGCCTCCCATGAGAACACTGAAGCTTTCTTT	CASSNVGPASHENTEAFF
TRBV13	NA	TRBJ1-1	NA	TGTGCCAGCAGCTCCGTCAAGGGGGGGATTGAAGCTTTCTTT	CASSSVKGGIEAFF
TRBV19	NA	TRBJ1-1	NA	TGTGCCAGTAGTACGGAGAGGAACACTGAAGCTTTCTTT	CASSTERNTEAFF
TRBV7-2	TRBD1	TRBJ2-1	once	TGTGCCAGCAGCTTAGGGGGACAGGTTTTCGATGAGCAGTTCTTC	CASSLGGQVFDEQFF
TRBV4-3	NA	TRBJ2-1	once	TGCGCCAGCAGCCAAGATCCAGCGGGCGGCTCCTACAATGAGCAGTTCTTC	CASSQDPAGGSYNEQFF
TRBV7-9	TRBD2	TRBJ2-3	NA	TGTGCCAGCAGCTTAGCCGTGACTAGCGCAGATACGCAGTATTTT	CASSLAVTSADTQYF
TRBV9	TRBD1	TRBJ1-2	once	TGTGCCAGCAGCGCCCAGACAGGGACCTATGGCTACACCTTC	CASSAQTGTYGYTF
TRBV27	TRBD1	TRBJ2-7	NA	TGTGCCAGCAGTCGCCGGGACAGGGGCTACGAGCAGTACTTC	CASSRRDRGYEQYF
TRBV28	TRBD1	TRBJ2-5	NA	TGTGCCAGCAGTCCCCCCGGGGGATGGGACAGGGTGGGCCGTTGGGAGACCCAGTACTTC	CASSPPGGWDRVGRWETQYF
TRBV7-9	NA	TRBJ1-4	NA	TGTTCCAACAACTTATTCTCCCGGGACCCGGAGGGGGAAAAACTGTTTTTT	CSNNLFSRDPEGEKLFF
TRBV10-3	NA	TRBJ2-2	NA	TGTGCCATCAGTGAGAGGCGGACGAACACCGGGGAGCTGTTTTTT	CAISERRTNTGELFF
TRBV2	TRBD1	TRBJ1-6	NA	TGTGCCAGCAGAGCGACAGGGGAGGCATCACCCCTCCACTTT	CASRATGEASPLHF
TRBV7-8	NA	TRBJ2-1	NA	TGTGCCAGCAGCCTATCGGGTGCTAGCTCCTACAATGAGCAGTTCTTC	CASSLSGASSYNEQFF
TRBV27	NA	TRBJ2-7	few	TGTGCCAGCAGTTCATACGCGGGGAGCGGCTACGAGCAGTACTTC	CASSSYAGSGYEQYF
TRBV5-1	NA	TRBJ2-2	NA	TGCGCCAGCAGCTTCGGGGGGCCGAACACCGGGGAGCTGTTTTTT	CASSFGGPNTGELFF
TRBV7-2	NA	TRBJ1-2	NA	TGTGCCAGCAGCTTAGACACAGGGAGACGAGAGGGCTACACCTTC	CASSLDTGRREGYTF
TRBV7-3	NA	TRBJ1-2	few	TGTGCCAGCAGCCCCGGAGGGGACTATGGCTACACCTTC	CASSPGGDYGYTF
TRBV18	TRBD1	TRBJ1-2	NA	TGTGCCAGCTCACCACGCGCTGGACAGGAGATGAGTGGCTACACCTTC	CASSPRAGQEMSGYTF
TRBV5-1	NA	TRBJ2-7	NA	TGCGCCAGCAGCTTGGATTCAGGGTTCTACGAGCAGTACTTC	CASSLDSGFYEQYF
TRBV11-1	TRBD2	TRBJ2-3	NA	TGTGCCAGCAGCTATACTAGCGGGGCCAGCACAGATACGCAGTATTTT	CASSYTSGASTDTQYF
TRBV6-5	NA	TRBJ1-5	NA	TGTGCCAGCAGTGAATCCTCCCAGGGACCCCAGCATTTT	CASSESSQGPQHF
TRBV15	NA	TRBJ1-2	NA	TGTGCCACCAGCAGAGGTGCGCTCTACTATGGCTACACCTTC	CATSRGALYYGYTF
TRBV14	NA	TRBJ1-1	NA	TGTGCCAGCAGCCAAGAGTGGCGGGGGGGTAGTAGGAACACTGAAGCTTTCTTT	CASSQEWRGGSRNTEAFF
TRBV30	NA	TRBJ1-6	NA	TGTGCCTGGAATGACTCCCCTAATTCACCCCTCCACTTT	CAWNDSPNSPLHF
TRBV10-3	TRBD1	TRBJ1-1	few	TGTGCCATCAGTGAGTCTGGCAGGGGGCGCGGAGCTTTCTTT	CAISESGRGRGAFF
TRBV2	NA	TRBJ1-1	NA	TGTGCCAGCAGTGGACCTGACAGCGACGGGAACACTGAAGCTTTCTTT	CASSGPDSDGNTEAFF
TRBV9	NA	TRBJ2-5	NA	TGTGCCAGCAGCGCAACAGGAGGGCAAGAGACCCAGTACTTC	CASSATGGQETQYF
TRBV4-1	TRBD1	TRBJ2-1	few	TGCGCCAGCAGCCAAGATGTTAGGGGGCTAGGGAATGAGCAGTTCTTC	CASSQDVRGLGNEQFF
TRBV10-3	TRBD2	TRBJ2-3	NA	TGTGCCATCAGTGAAACTAGCGGGGGCCGCACAGATACGCAGTATTTT	CAISETSGGRTDTQYF
TRBV15	NA	TRBJ2-5	NA	TGTGCCACCAGCAACAGCCTTGGAGAGACCCAGTACTTC	CATSNSLGETQYF
TRBV2	TRBD1	TRBJ2-1	NA	TGTGCCGGCACAGGGACAGCCTACAATGAGCAGTTCTTC	CAGTGTAYNEQFF
TRBV7-2	TRBD1	TRBJ2-7	NA	TGTGCCAGCAGCTCCCTAGGCAGGGGGTCCTACGAGCAGTACTTC	CASSSLGRGSYEQYF
TRBV28	TRBD2	TRBJ2-7	few	TGTGCCAGCAGTTTAGTGGGACTAGCGGGGAACTACGAGCAGTACTTC	CASSLVGLAGNYEQYF
TRBV6-1	NA	TRBJ1-2	NA	TGTGCCAGCAATCCCTCTTACGCGAACTATGGCTACACCTTC	CASNPSYANYGYTF
TRBV29-1	NA	TRBJ1-1	NA	TGCAGCGTGCACACCCCCGGACAGACTGAAGCTTTCTTT	CSVHTPGQTEAFF
TRBV7-9	TRBD1	TRBJ1-3	NA	TGTGCCAGCATTGTACAGGGGGCCGGAAACACCATATATTTT	CASIVQGAGNTIYF
TRBV5-8	NA	TRBJ2-3	NA	TGTGCCAGCAGCTTCCAGGGGCTGGCAGATACGCAGTATTTT	CASSFQGLADTQYF
TRBV5-1	TRBD2	TRBJ2-7	NA	TGCGCCAGCAGCTTGGAAGCCGGGACTAGGCTCTACGAGCAGTACTTC	CASSLEAGTRLYEQYF
TRBV9	NA	TRBJ2-1	NA	TGTGCCAGCAGCTTCAGAAGTGAGGAGGGAGAGCAGTTCTTC	CASSFRSEEGEQFF
TRBV15	NA	TRBJ1-3	NA	TGTGCCACCAGCGAAGGGGGGGCAGAAGGAAACACCATATATTTT	CATSEGGAEGNTIYF
TRBV9	NA	TRBJ1-2	NA	TGTGCCAGTGGGGAGTTATATGGCTATGGCTACACCTTC	CASGELYGYGYTF
TRBV9	NA	TRBJ2-7	once	TGTGCCAGCAGCCCGACAGCAATAAGCTACGAGCAGTACTTC	CASSPTAISYEQYF
TRBV7-2	NA	TRBJ2-2	NA	TGTGCCAGCAGCTTAGAGGCCCTAGCGAACACCGGGGAGCTGTTTTTT	CASSLEALANTGELFF
TRBV10-2	NA	TRBJ2-7	once	TGCGCCAGCAGTATGCGGAGGGGCCTCCTGAGCTCCTACGAGCAGTACTTC	CASSMRRGLLSSYEQYF
TRBV18	TRBD1	TRBJ1-5	NA	TGTGCCAGCTCACCAGAGAGGGACAGGGGAGGTCAGCCCCAGCATTTT	CASSPERDRGGQPQHF
TRBV5-1	TRBD1	TRBJ1-4	NA	TGCGCCAGCAGCCCTGGACAGGGCTTTGCAACTAATGAAAAACTGTTTTTT	CASSPGQGFATNEKLFF